This T cell receptor beta chain was captured in a study of T cell repertoires in cytomegalovirus infection. Overall study: Matching HLA type, along with CMV infection, was indicated by public TCR beta signatures.

V was clipped by 7 bases and J by 1 base, with 14 bases between them. The CDR3 extends over 14 amino acids. The V gene's germline CDR1 is MNHEY and CDR2 SVGAGI. Points on this clonotype: The antigen is unknown.

MiXCR was run by TCRdb on the reads, yielding one entry per CDR3 protein. This sample carries around 770,000 distinct CDR3 sequences, 25% to 30% of them seen once, and the ten largest clones take less than 15%. The sample here was cultured CD8+ T cells from PBMCs, taken from culture after CMV antigen stimulation. The J gene is TRBJ2-7, the V gene TRBV6-5; a weak D match, TRBD1 (5 bases). The clonotype was recovered from a human donor in good health (CMV status not recorded). Some clones in this sample may be carry-over from other donors' samples. The CDR3 protein is CASKDSALSYEQYF. The CDR3 nucleotides are TGTGCCAGCAAAGACAGCGCCTTGTCCTACGAGCAGTACTTC.